Many counts were recorded for the clone carrying this TCR beta chain. Patients chosen for sequencing had shown CD8+CD57+ cell expansion by flow cytometry. This sample is drawn from a study of CD8+CD57+ T cells in acquired aplastic anemia. Per the germline V gene, CDR1 is LNHDA and CDR2 is SQIVND (reference sequence). This CDR3 comprises 13 residues. V lost 5 bases to trimming and J lost 1 base, with 7 bases between them. The template used for profiling TCR beta VDJ and CDR3 was genomic DNA. TCRdb itself ran the reads through MiXCR, one entry per CDR3 protein. Of roughly 180,000 distinct CDR3 sequences listed, about three fifths are singletons.

Sequencing used sorted CD4+, CD8+, or CD8+CD57+ T cells (not recorded which) from PBMCs. The V call is TRBV19, the J call TRBJ2-3; D is possibly TRBD1 or TRBD2 (5 bases each). The receptor was derived from a human donor with aplastic anemia. The CDR3 DNA reads TGTGCCAGTAGTCGAGGGGGCACAGATACGCAGTATTTT. Translation: CASSRGGTDTQYF.